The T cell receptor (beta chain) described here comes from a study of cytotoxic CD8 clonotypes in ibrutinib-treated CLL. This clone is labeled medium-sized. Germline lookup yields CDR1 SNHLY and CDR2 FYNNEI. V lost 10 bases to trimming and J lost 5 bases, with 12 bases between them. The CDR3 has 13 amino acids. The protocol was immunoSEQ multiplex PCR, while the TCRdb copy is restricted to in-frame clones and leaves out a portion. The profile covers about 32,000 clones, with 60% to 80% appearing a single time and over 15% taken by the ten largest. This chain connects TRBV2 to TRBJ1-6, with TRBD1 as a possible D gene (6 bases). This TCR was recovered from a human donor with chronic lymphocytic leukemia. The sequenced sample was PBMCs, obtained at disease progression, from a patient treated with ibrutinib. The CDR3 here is CATQKGDNSPLHF. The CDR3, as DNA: TGTGCCACCCAAAAGGGGGATAATTCACCCCTCCACTTT.